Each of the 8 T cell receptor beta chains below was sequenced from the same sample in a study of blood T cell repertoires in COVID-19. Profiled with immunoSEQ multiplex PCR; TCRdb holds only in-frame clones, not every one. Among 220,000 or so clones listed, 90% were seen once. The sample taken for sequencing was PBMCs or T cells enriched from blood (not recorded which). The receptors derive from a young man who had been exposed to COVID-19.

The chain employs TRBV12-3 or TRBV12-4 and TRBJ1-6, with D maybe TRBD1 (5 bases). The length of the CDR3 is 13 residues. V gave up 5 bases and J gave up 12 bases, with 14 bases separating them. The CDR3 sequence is CASSPGTALPLHF. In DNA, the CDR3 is TGTGCCAGCAGTCCCGGGACTGCCTTACCCCTCCACTTT.

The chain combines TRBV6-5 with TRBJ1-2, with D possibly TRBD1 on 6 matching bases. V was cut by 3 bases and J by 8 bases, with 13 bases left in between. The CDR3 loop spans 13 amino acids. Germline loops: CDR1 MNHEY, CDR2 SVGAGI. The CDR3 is CASSYVQGRGYTF. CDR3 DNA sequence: TGTGCCAGCAGTTATGTGCAGGGGAGAGGCTACACCTTC.

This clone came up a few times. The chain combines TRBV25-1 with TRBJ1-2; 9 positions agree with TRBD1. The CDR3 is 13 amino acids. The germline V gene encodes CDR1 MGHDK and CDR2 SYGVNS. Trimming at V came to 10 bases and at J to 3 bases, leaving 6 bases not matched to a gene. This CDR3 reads CATYTGGDYGYTF. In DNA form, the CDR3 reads TGTGCCACCTATACAGGGGGCGACTATGGCTACACCTTC.

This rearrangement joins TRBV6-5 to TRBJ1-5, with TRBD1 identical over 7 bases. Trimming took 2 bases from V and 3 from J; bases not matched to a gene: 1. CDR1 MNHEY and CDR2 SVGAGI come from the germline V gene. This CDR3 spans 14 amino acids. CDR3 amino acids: CASSYTGDNQPQHF. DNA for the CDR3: TGTGCCAGCAGTTACACAGGGGACAATCAGCCCCAGCATTTT.

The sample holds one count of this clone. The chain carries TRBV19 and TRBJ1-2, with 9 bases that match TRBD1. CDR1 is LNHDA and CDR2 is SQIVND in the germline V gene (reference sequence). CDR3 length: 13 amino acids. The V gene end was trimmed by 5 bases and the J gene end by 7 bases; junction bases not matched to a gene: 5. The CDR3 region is CASSRGQGFGYTF. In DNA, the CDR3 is TGTGCCAGTAGTCGCGGACAGGGGTTTGGCTACACCTTC.

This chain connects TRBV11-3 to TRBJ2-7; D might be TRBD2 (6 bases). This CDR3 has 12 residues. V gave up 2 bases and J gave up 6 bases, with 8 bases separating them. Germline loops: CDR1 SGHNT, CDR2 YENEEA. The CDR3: CASSLSGVEQYF. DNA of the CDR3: TGTGCCAGCAGCTTATCGGGGGTCGAGCAGTACTTC.

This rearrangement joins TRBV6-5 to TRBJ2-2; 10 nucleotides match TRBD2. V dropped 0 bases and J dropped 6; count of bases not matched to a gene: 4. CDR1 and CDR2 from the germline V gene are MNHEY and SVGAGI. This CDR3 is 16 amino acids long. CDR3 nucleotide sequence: TGTGCCAGCAGTTACTCGCCTAGCGGGGGTCCCGGGGAGCTGTTTTTT. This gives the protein CASSYSPSGGPGELFF.

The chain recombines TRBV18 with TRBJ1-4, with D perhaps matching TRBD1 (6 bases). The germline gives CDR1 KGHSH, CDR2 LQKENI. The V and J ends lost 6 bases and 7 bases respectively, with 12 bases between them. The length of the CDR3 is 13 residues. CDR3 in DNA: TGTGCCAGCTCCGAACAGGGCGGTGAAAAACTGTTTTTT. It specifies CASSEQGGEKLFF. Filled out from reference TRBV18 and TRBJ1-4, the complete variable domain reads NAGVMQNPRHLVRRRGQEARLRCSPMKGHSHVYWYRQLPEEGLKFMVYLQKENIIDESGMPKERFSAEFPKEGPSILRIQQVVRGDSAAYFCASSEQGGEKLFFGSGTQLSVL.